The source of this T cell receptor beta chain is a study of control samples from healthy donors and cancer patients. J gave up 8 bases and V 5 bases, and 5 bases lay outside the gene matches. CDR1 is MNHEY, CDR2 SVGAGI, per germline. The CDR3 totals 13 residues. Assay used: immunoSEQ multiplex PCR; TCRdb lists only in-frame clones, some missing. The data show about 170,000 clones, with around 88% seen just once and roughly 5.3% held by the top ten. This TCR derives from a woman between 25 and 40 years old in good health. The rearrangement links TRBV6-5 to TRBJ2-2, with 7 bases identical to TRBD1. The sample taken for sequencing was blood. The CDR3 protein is CASSLQGKGELFF. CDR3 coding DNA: TGTGCCAGCAGTCTACAGGGGAAGGGGGAGCTGTTTTTT.